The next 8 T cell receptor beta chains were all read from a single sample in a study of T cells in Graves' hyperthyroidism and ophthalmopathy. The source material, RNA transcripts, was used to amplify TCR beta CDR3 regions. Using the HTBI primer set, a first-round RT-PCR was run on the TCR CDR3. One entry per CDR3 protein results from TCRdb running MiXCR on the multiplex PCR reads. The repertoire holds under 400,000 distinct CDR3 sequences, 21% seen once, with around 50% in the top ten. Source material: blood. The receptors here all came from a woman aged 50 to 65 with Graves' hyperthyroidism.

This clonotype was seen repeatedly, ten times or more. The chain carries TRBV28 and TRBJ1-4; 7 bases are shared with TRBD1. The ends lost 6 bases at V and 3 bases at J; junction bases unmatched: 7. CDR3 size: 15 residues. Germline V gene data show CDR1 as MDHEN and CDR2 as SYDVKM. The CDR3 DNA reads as TGTGCCAGCAGCCACAAGGGGGCTGCTAATGAAAAACTGTTTTTT. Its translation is CASSHKGAANEKLFF.

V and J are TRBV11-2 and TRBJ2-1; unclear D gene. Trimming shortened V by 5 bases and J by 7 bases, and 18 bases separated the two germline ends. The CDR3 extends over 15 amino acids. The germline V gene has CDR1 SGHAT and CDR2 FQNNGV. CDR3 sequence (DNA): TGTGCCAGCAGCGATACCCTCCCGTGGGATAATGAGCAGTTCTTC. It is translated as CASSDTLPWDNEQFF.

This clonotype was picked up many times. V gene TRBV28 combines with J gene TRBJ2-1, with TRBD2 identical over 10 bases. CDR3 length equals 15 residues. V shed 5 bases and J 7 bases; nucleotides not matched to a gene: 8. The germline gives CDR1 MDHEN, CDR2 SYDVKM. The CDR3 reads CASSPPGLAVNEQFF. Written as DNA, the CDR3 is TGTGCCAGCAGTCCTCCCGGACTAGCGGTAAATGAGCAGTTCTTC.

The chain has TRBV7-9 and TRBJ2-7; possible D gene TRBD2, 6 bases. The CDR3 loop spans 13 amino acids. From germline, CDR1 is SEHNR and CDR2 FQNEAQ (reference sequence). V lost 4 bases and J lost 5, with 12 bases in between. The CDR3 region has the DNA TGTGCCAGCAGCTCCCCCCGGGAGAACGAGCAGTACTTC. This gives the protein CASSSPRENEQYF.

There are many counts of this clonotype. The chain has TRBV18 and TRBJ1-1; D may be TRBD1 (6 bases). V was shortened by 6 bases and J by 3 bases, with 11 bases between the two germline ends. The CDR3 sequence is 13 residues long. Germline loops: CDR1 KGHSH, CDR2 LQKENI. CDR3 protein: CASSPNRDTEAFF. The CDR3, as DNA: TGTGCCAGCTCTCCTAACAGGGACACTGAAGCTTTCTTT.

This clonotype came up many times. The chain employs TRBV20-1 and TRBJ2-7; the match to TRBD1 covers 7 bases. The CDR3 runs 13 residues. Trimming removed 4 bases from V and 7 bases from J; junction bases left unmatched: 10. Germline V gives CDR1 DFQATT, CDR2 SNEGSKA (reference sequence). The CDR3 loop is CSAMSGTEEEQYF. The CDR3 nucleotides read TGCAGTGCTATGAGTGGGACAGAGGAAGAGCAGTACTTC.

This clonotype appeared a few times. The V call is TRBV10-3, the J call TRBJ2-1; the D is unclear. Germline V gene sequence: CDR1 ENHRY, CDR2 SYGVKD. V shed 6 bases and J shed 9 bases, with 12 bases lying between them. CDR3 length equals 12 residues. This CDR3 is CAIRSEEVEQFF. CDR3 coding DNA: TGTGCCATCAGGTCAGAGGAAGTTGAGCAGTTCTTC.

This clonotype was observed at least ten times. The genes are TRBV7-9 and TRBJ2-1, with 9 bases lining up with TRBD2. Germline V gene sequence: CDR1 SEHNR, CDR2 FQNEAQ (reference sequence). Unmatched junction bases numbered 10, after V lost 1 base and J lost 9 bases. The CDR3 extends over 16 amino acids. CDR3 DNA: TGTGCCAGCAGCTTAGTCGGTGGACTAGCGCGGATTGAGCAGTTCTTC. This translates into CASSLVGGLARIEQFF.